These 18 T cell receptor beta chains share one sample of origin, sequenced in a study of identifying expanded T cells in peripheral blood. This table comes from immunoSEQ multiplex PCR, and its TCRdb copy is limited to in-frame clones, with some not included. This repertoire shows more than 85,000 clones, roughly nine tenths found once; its top ten account for 8.4%. Material: blood. These receptors originate from a person aged 18 to 75 in good health.

The CDR3 here is CASSSFPGQSYEQYF. CDR3 coding DNA: TGTGCCAGCAGCTCCTTTCCGGGACAGTCCTACGAGCAGTACTTC. The V call is TRBV7-2, the J call TRBJ2-7, with 7 bases lining up with TRBD1. Germline CDR1 reads SGHTA; CDR2 reads FQGNSA. The ends lost 4 bases at V and 1 base at J; junction bases unmatched: 7. This CDR3 is 15 amino acids long.

V is TRBV6-1 and J is TRBJ2-7; a possible D gene is TRBD2 (6 bases). CDR1 and CDR2 (germline): MNHNS, SASEGT. CDR3 size: 15 residues. Trimming shortened V by 10 bases and J by 0 bases, and 19 bases separated the two germline ends. The CDR3: CATRGAGLYSYEQYF. The DNA of the CDR3 is TGTGCCACCCGCGGGGCCGGATTATACTCCTACGAGCAGTACTTC.

The CDR3 sequence: CATGRTDTQYF. The CDR3 DNA is TGTGCCACCGGACGCACAGATACGCAGTATTTT. V usage is TRBV11-2 and J usage is TRBJ2-3, with D hard to call. The CDR3 sequence is 11 residues long. Germline CDR1 reads SGHAT; CDR2 reads FQNNGV. V shed 10 bases and J shed 1 base, with 6 bases lying between them.

V usage is TRBV28 and J usage is TRBJ1-2, with D tentatively TRBD1 (6 bases). The germline V gene encodes CDR1 MDHEN and CDR2 SYDVKM. CDR3 size: 19 residues. The V gene lost 2 bases and the J gene lost 2 bases, with 24 bases spanning the gap. CDR3 region: CASSLDSLGRGAFNYGYTF. The CDR3 region has the DNA TGTGCCAGCAGTTTAGATTCCCTGGGCAGGGGAGCGTTCAACTATGGCTACACCTTC.

This chain connects TRBV9 to TRBJ2-3, with TRBD2 identical over 14 bases. V lost 4 bases, J lost 2 bases, and 6 bases stayed unmatched. Germline CDR1 reads SGDLS; CDR2 reads YYNGEE. The CDR3 contains 17 residues. This chain's CDR3 is CASSPRLAGGPTDTQYF. In DNA, the CDR3 is TGTGCCAGCAGCCCCCGACTAGCGGGGGGGCCCACAGATACGCAGTATTTT.

The chain combines TRBV2 with TRBJ2-1; D gene unclear. The CDR3 extends over 13 amino acids. The V gene's germline CDR1 is SNHLY and CDR2 FYNNEI. Trimming left V 5 bases short and J 6 bases short, with 11 bases between. The CDR3 sequence is CASSPDSSNEQFF. CDR3 bases: TGTGCCAGCAGTCCCGATTCGAGCAATGAGCAGTTCTTC.

The chain links TRBV19 to TRBJ1-1, with a possible D match to TRBD1 (5 bases). The germline V and J ends were trimmed by 3 bases and 6 bases, with 8 bases remaining between them. Germline V gene lookup returns CDR1 LNHDA and CDR2 SQIVND (reference sequence). This CDR3 has 12 residues. The CDR3 region is CASSIWGAEAFF. The CDR3 DNA follows: TGTGCCAGTAGTATCTGGGGGGCTGAAGCTTTCTTT.

The rearrangement joins TRBV7-9 to TRBJ2-1; 8 bases map to TRBD1. Per the germline V gene, CDR1 is SEHNR and CDR2 is FQNEAQ (reference sequence). The trim removed 2 bases at V and 3 bases at J, leaving 3 bases unmatched. The CDR3 runs 15 residues. The CDR3 bases are TGTGCCAGCAGCTTACAGGGGGCTAACTACAATGAGCAGTTCTTC. Translation gives CASSLQGANYNEQFF.

The CDR3 is CASSQLGLSTQYF. CDR3 coding DNA: TGCGCCAGCAGCCAACTCGGGCTTTCCACCCAGTACTTC. The chain is built from TRBV4-1 and TRBJ2-5; no firm D call. The CDR3 totals 13 residues. V was cut by 2 bases and J by 8 bases, with 12 bases left in between. Germline V gives CDR1 MGHRA, CDR2 YSYEKL.

The rearrangement joins TRBV14 to TRBJ2-3; no clear D. The V gene lost 0 bases and the J gene lost 2 bases, with 9 bases spanning the gap. The CDR3 is 15 amino acids. Germline values: CDR1 SGHDN, CDR2 FVKESK. The CDR3 reads CASSQDWQTTDTQYF. The CDR3 DNA follows: TGTGCCAGCAGCCAAGATTGGCAGACCACAGATACGCAGTATTTT.

The sample holds a few counts of this clone. The V call is TRBV19, the J call TRBJ2-1; 7 positions match TRBD1. The CDR3 is 14 residues long. Germline V gene data show CDR1 as LNHDA and CDR2 as SQIVND (reference sequence). V shed 5 bases and J 5 bases; nucleotides not matched to a gene: 6. CDR3 coding DNA: TGTGCCAGTAGTGATACAGGGGTCCACAATGAGCAGTTCTTC. Amino acid sequence: CASSDTGVHNEQFF.

This chain uses TRBV5-1 with TRBJ2-3; 7 nucleotides agree with TRBD1. The CDR3 totals 14 residues. V lost 5 bases and J lost 5; bases outside the gene matches: 8. The germline CDR1 and CDR2 sequences are SGHRS and YFSETQ. CDR3 DNA: TGCGCCAGCAGGGAAGACAGGGCGGAAGATACGCAGTATTTT. It yields the protein CASREDRAEDTQYF.

The chain carries TRBV2 and TRBJ2-3; tentatively, D is TRBD2 (6 bases). V lost 6 bases, J lost 0 bases, and 7 bases lay in between. The CDR3 has 13 amino acids. Germline V CDR1 and CDR2: SNHLY, FYNNEI. CDR3 sequence reads: CASRRGSTDTQYF. DNA for the CDR3: TGTGCCAGCAGGCGGGGTAGCACAGATACGCAGTATTTT. Combining the CDR3 with reference TRBV2 and TRBJ2-3 gives the whole variable domain EPEVTQTPSHQVTQMGQEVILRCVPISNHLYFYWYRQILGQKVEFLVSFYNNEISEKSEIFDDQFSVERPDGSNFTLKIRSTKLEDSAMYFCASRRGSTDTQYFGPGTRLTVL.

The V gene is TRBV5-1, the J gene TRBJ1-2; 7 bases line up with TRBD1. The CDR3 runs to 15 residues. V gave up 3 bases and J gave up 0 bases; unmatched junction bases: 5. From germline, CDR1 is SGHRS and CDR2 YFSETQ. CDR3: CASSWGTAANYGYTF. As DNA, the CDR3 is TGCGCCAGCAGCTGGGGGACAGCGGCTAACTATGGCTACACCTTC.

The rearrangement uses TRBV2 and TRBJ2-5, with D possibly matching TRBD1 (6 bases). V was clipped by 6 bases and J by 5 bases, with 7 bases between them. Germline V lookup: CDR1 SNHLY, CDR2 FYNNEI. This CDR3 is built from 11 residues. CDR3 coding DNA: TGTGCCAGCAGCAGGGGCGAGACCCAGTACTTC. It specifies CASSRGETQYF.

The V call is TRBV5-1, the J call TRBJ2-7; D may be TRBD2 (5 bases). V lost 0 bases, J lost 5 bases, and 12 bases lay in between. CDR3 length: 14 residues. Germline V gene sequence: CDR1 SGHRS, CDR2 YFSETQ. This CDR3 reads CASSLGPSQDEQYF. In nucleotides, the CDR3 is TGCGCCAGCAGCTTGGGGCCTAGCCAAGACGAGCAGTACTTC.

The rearrangement joins TRBV5-4 to TRBJ1-4; tentatively, D is TRBD1 (6 bases). The germline V gene encodes CDR1 SGHNT and CDR2 YYREEE (reference sequence). V was trimmed by 4 bases and J by 4 bases, leaving 14 bases between them. The CDR3 runs 15 residues. CDR3 protein: CASSISGDNNEKLFF. DNA for the CDR3: TGTGCCAGCAGCATCTCAGGGGACAATAATGAAAAACTGTTTTTT.

The V gene is TRBV7-8, the J gene TRBJ2-6, with D perhaps matching TRBD2 (6 bases). CDR1 and CDR2 from the germline V gene are SGHVS and FQNEAQ. Trimming removed 6 bases from V and 1 base from J, with 13 bases in between. CDR3 length: 16 residues. The CDR3 here is CASSPTGVSGANVLTF. The CDR3 DNA follows: TGTGCCAGCAGTCCTACGGGGGTTTCTGGGGCCAACGTCCTGACTTTC. Combining the CDR3 with reference TRBV7-8 and TRBJ2-6 gives the whole variable domain GAGVSQSPRYKVAKRGQDVALRCDPISGHVSLFWYQQALGQGPEFLTYFQNEAQLDKSGLPSDRFFAERPEGSVSTLKIQRTQQEDSAVYLCASSPTGVSGANVLTFGAGSRLTVL.